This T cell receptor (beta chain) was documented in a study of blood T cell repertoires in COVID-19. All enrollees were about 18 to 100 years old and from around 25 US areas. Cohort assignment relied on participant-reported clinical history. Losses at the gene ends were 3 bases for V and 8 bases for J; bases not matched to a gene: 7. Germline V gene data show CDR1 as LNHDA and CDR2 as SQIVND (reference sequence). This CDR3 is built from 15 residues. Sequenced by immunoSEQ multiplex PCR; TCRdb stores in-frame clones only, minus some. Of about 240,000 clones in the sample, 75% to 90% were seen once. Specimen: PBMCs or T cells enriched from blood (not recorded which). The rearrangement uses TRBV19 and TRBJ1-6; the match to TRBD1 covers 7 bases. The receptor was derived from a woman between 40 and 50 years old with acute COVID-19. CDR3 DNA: TGTGCCAGTAGTATTAAAGGGGGCGCGGATTCACCCCTCCACTTT. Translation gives CASSIKGGADSPLHF.